This is a list of T cell receptor beta chains from one sample in a study of molecular identifiers for immune sequencing clone quantification. Using its own MiXCR run on the PCR reads, TCRdb lists one record per CDR3 protein. This table holds 400,000 to 600,000 distinct CDR3 sequences, roughly 24% found once. The sequencing input was naive CD8+ T cells from blood, with Jurkat cell RNA spiked in. The source is a human donor in good health. Some libraries in this study had Jurkat cell RNA spiked in. Each CDR3 is given without its conserved first and last residue.

cdr3_length v_call cdr3_aa
11 TRBV4-2 ASSQARQGNLF
13 TRBV5-6 ASSRDNDNNSPLH
14 TRBV21-1 ASSKAMRRGRTEAF
16 TRBV7-6 ASSTHSGALPYTDTQY
12 TRBV20-1 SARTDWGNTEAF
11 TRBV5-7 ASSEKGQQPQH
13 TRBV2 ASNTLAGDTDTQY
13 TRBV6-1 ASSERGNSNQPQH
13 TRBV4-3 ASSQQGNSGNTIY
14 TRBV6-6 ASSYSRDRGQYEQY
10 TRBV6-5 ASSYTGRGQF
12 TRBV4-1 ASSQDTLNYEQY
10 TRBV30 AWSVEAGELF
13 TRBV7-9 ASSHRQDATDTQY
15 TRBV3-1 ASSQEVAAVGTDTQY
10 TRBV12-3/TRBV12-4 ASSLELLGYT
11 TRBV12-3/TRBV12-4 ASSLGAKETQY
10 TRBV27 ASSMLQGKAF
12 TRBV7-9 ASHPGTGRYEQY
13 TRBV6-5 ASSLRTSGSFEQY
12 TRBV6-2/TRBV6-3 ASSEAGYTDTQY
13 TRBV19 ASSRGQGHTGELF
12 TRBV5-1 ASSLGGGGTEAF
14 TRBV20-1 SAYPSDRELTDTQY
11 TRBV6-5 AARTGEYAEAF
11 TRBV10-2 ASSEDFPYEQY
13 TRBV9 ASSVDGQNTGELF
12 TRBV30 AWSVLSGLETQY
17 TRBV12-3/TRBV12-4 ASSLGGRGSDVLNYGYT
11 TRBV15 ATSRSLPVAQY
13 TRBV13 ASSLALAGSYEQY
12 TRBV12-3/TRBV12-4 ASSWDGRTDTQY
11 TRBV12-3/TRBV12-4 ASSWTGGGEQY
10 TRBV6-1 ASSGGQTEAF
14 TRBV19 ASSIGSRGFGTEAF
12 TRBV12-3/TRBV12-4 ASTPLLGEETQY
13 TRBV27 ASSNPTGGFYGYT
11 TRBV2 AITSGTYNEQF
14 TRBV2 ASSFPLGSETGELF